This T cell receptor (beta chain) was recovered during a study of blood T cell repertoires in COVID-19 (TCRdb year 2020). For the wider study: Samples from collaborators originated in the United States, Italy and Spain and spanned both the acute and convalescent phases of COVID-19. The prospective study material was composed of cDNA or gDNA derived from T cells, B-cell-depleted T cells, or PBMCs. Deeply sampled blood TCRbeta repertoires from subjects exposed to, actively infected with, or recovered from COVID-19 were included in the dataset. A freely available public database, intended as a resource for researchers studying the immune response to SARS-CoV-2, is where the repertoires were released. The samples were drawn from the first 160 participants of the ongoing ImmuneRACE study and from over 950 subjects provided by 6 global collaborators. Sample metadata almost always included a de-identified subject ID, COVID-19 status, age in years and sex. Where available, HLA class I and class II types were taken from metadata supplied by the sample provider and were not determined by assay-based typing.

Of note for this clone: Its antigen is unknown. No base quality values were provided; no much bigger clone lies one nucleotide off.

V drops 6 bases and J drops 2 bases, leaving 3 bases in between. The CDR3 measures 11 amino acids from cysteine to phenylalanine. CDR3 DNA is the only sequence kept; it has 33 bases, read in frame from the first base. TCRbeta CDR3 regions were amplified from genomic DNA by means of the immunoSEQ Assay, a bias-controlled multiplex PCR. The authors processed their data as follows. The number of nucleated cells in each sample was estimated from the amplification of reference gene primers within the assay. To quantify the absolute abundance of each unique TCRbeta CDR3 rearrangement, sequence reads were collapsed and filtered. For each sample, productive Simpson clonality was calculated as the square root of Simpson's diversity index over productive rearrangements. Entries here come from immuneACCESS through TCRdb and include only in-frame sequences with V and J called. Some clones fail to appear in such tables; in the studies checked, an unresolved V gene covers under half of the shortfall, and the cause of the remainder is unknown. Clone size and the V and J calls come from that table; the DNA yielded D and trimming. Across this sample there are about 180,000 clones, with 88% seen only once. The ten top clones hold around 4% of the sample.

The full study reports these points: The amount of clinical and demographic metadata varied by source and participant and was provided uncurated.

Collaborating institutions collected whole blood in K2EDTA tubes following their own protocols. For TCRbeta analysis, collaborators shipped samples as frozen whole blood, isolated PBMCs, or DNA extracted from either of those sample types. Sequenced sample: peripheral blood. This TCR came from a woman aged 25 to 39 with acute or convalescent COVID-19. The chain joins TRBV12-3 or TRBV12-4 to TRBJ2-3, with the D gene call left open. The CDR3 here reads CASRLTDTQYF. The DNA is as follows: TGTGCCAGCAGACTCACAGATACGCAGTATTTT.